A selection of T cell receptor beta chains follows, all from one sample in a study of T cells after yellow fever vaccination. MiXCR was run by TCRdb on the 5' RACE reads, yielding one entry per CDR3 protein. The sample has 250,000 to 300,000 distinct CDR3 sequences, around 10% seen once; the top ten hold about 3.7%. Sequenced here: CD4+ T cells sorted from PBMCs, sampled 5 days after the yellow fever booster vaccination. All receptors derive from a young man who received the YFV17D yellow fever vaccine. CDR3s leave out the opening cysteine and the closing phenylalanine or tryptophan. The order of the fields is V gene, J gene, D gene, CDR3 length, CDR3 protein. D genes are given only for firm matches.

v_gene: TRBV7-9; j_gene: TRBJ1-6; d_gene: TRBD1; len: 12; CDR3aa: ASSWGTGESPLH
v_gene: TRBV5-1; j_gene: TRBJ1-2; d_gene: TRBD1; len: 12; CDR3aa: ASSSWTGQDGYT
v_gene: TRBV6-1; j_gene: TRBJ2-7; d_gene: TRBD2; len: 13; CDR3aa: ASSERGGSGYEQY
v_gene: TRBV6-1; j_gene: TRBJ1-1; d_gene: -; len: 11; CDR3aa: ASSDPRYTEAF
v_gene: TRBV3-1; j_gene: TRBJ2-5; d_gene: TRBD1; len: 12; CDR3aa: ASSRQGAQETQY
v_gene: TRBV7-2; j_gene: TRBJ2-1; d_gene: -; len: 11; CDR3aa: ASILVPYNEQF
v_gene: TRBV6-5; j_gene: TRBJ1-3; d_gene: -; len: 11; CDR3aa: ASSRLHGNTIY
v_gene: TRBV2; j_gene: TRBJ1-5; d_gene: TRBD1; len: 13; CDR3aa: ASSEHRGDGQPQH
v_gene: TRBV21-1; j_gene: TRBJ2-5; d_gene: -; len: 14; CDR3aa: ASSKAGVGYQETQY
v_gene: TRBV5-1; j_gene: TRBJ2-3; d_gene: -; len: 9; CDR3aa: ASRFGDTQY
v_gene: TRBV7-7; j_gene: TRBJ2-5; d_gene: TRBD2; len: 12; CDR3aa: ASSLGTSAETQY
v_gene: TRBV4-1; j_gene: TRBJ1-5; d_gene: -; len: 14; CDR3aa: ASSQEVQGNYQPQH
v_gene: TRBV19; j_gene: TRBJ2-1; d_gene: -; len: 12; CDR3aa: ASMAGGASNEQF
v_gene: TRBV5-1; j_gene: TRBJ2-5; d_gene: -; len: 11; CDR3aa: ASSLGRTETQY
v_gene: TRBV2; j_gene: TRBJ2-3; d_gene: -; len: 12; CDR3aa: ASTASDSTDTQY
v_gene: TRBV7-9; j_gene: TRBJ2-3; d_gene: -; len: 10; CDR3aa: ASSGPVDTQY
v_gene: TRBV7-2; j_gene: TRBJ2-5; d_gene: -; len: 12; CDR3aa: ASSFTQGRETQY
v_gene: TRBV7-2; j_gene: TRBJ2-2; d_gene: TRBD2; len: 15; CDR3aa: ASSLAAGGHNTGELF
v_gene: TRBV7-9; j_gene: TRBJ1-4; d_gene: -; len: 11; CDR3aa: ASSGVHHEKLF
v_gene: TRBV20-1; j_gene: TRBJ2-5; d_gene: TRBD2; len: 11; CDR3aa: SALAGGGETQY
v_gene: TRBV6-1; j_gene: TRBJ2-5; d_gene: TRBD1; len: 10; CDR3aa: ASSGTGKTQY
v_gene: TRBV10-3; j_gene: TRBJ2-1; d_gene: -; len: 13; CDR3aa: AISDGGTPYNEQF
v_gene: TRBV20-1; j_gene: TRBJ2-1; d_gene: TRBD2; len: 13; CDR3aa: SASPSSGGDNEQF
v_gene: TRBV15; j_gene: TRBJ2-3; d_gene: TRBD2; len: 13; CDR3aa: ATSRVLAGADTQY
v_gene: TRBV7-7; j_gene: TRBJ2-5; d_gene: -; len: 11; CDR3aa: ASSLTTTETQY
v_gene: TRBV5-1; j_gene: TRBJ2-1; d_gene: TRBD1; len: 13; CDR3aa: ASSLGGQGYNEQF
v_gene: TRBV6-5; j_gene: TRBJ1-2; d_gene: -; len: 11; CDR3aa: ASRGTLERGYT
v_gene: TRBV20-1; j_gene: TRBJ1-1; d_gene: TRBD1; len: 12; CDR3aa: SARDWAGGEEAF
v_gene: TRBV4-2; j_gene: TRBJ1-4; d_gene: -; len: 13; CDR3aa: ASSLSGMADEKLF
v_gene: TRBV6-6; j_gene: TRBJ2-2; d_gene: TRBD2; len: 13; CDR3aa: ASRGTSGYTGELF
v_gene: TRBV12-3/TRBV12-4; j_gene: TRBJ1-6; d_gene: -; len: 13; CDR3aa: ASSFGPGEESPLH
v_gene: TRBV5-1; j_gene: TRBJ1-2; d_gene: TRBD1; len: 14; CDR3aa: ASSLALDRGPDGYT